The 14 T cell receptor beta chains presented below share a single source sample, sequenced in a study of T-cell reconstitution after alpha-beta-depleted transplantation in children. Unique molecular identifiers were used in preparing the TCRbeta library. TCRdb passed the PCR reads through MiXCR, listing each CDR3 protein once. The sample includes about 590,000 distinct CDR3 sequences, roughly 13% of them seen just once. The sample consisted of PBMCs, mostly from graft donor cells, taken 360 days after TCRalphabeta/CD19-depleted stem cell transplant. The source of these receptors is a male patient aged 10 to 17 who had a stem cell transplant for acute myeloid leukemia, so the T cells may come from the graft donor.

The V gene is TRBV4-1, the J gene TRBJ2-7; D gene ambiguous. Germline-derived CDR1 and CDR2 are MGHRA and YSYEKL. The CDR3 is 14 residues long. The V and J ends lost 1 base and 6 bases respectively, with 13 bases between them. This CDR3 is CASSQVGWGAEQYF. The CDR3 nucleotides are TGCGCCAGCAGCCAAGTGGGATGGGGTGCCGAGCAGTACTTC.

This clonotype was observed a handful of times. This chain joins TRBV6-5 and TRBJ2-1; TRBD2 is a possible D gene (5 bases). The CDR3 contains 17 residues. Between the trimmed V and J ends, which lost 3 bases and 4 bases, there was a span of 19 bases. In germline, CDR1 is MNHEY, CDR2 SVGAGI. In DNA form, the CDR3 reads TGTGCCAGCAGTTATCCCTTTTATTGGGAGATATACAATGAGCAGTTCTTC. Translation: CASSYPFYWEIYNEQFF.

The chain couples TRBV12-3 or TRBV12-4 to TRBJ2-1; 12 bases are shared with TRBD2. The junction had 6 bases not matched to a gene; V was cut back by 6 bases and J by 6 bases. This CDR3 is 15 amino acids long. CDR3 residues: CASSNLAGGPNEQFF. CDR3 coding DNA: TGTGCCAGCAGCAACCTAGCGGGAGGGCCCAATGAGCAGTTCTTC.

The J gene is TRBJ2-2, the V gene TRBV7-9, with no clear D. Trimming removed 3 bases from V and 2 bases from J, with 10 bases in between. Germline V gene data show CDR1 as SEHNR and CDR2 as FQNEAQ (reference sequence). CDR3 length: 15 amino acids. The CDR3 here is CASSLRGVNTGELFF. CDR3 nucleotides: TGTGCCAGCAGCTTGAGAGGTGTCAACACCGGGGAGCTGTTTTTT.

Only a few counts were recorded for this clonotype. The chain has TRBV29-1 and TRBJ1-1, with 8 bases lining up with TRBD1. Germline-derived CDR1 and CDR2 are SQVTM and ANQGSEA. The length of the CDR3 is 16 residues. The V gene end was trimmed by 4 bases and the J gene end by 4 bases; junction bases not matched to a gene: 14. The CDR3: CSVVSQGAKVGTEAFF. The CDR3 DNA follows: TGCAGCGTTGTCTCGCAGGGGGCTAAAGTTGGCACTGAAGCTTTCTTT.

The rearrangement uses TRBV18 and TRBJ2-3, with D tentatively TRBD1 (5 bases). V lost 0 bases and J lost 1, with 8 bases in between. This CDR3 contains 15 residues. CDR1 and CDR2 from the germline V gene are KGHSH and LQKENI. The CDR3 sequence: CASSPPTGRTDTQYF. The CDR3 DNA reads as TGTGCCAGCTCACCACCAACAGGCCGCACAGATACGCAGTATTTT.

In nucleotides, the CDR3 is TGCAGCGTTGCCGTGAGACAGGGGGAGTGGTGGAGCGTCTACATTCAGTACTTC. This codes for CSVAVRQGEWWSVYIQYF. This rearrangement joins TRBV29-1 to TRBJ2-4; TRBD1 matches 9 bases. V lost 4 bases and J lost 8; bases outside the gene matches: 21. The CDR3 has 18 residues. The germline gives CDR1 SQVTM, CDR2 ANQGSEA.

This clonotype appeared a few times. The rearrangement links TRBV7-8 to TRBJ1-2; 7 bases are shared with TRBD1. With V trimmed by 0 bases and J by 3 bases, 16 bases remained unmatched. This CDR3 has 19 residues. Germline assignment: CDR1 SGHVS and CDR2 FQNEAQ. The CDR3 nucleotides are TGTGCCAGCAGCTTAGCGAGGATGATAGGCAGGGGGGTCGACTATGGCTACACCTTC. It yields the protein CASSLARMIGRGVDYGYTF.

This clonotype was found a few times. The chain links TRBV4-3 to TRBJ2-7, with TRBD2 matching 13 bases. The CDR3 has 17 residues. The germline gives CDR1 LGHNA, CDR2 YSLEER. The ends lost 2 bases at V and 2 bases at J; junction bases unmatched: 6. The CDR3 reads CASSQRLAGGAPYEQYF. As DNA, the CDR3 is TGCGCCAGCAGCCAAAGACTAGCGGGAGGTGCTCCCTACGAGCAGTACTTC.

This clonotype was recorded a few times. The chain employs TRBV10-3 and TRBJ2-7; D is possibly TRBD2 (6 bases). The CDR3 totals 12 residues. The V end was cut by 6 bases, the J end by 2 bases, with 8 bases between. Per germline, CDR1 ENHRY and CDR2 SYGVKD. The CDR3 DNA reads TGTGCCATCAGCGGGGGAGCCTACGAGCAGTACTTC. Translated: CAISGGAYEQYF.

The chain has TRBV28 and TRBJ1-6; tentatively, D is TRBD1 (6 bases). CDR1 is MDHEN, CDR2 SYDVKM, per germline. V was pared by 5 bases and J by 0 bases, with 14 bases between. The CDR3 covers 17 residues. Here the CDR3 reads CASSPGDGGSYNSPLHF. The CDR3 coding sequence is TGTGCCAGCAGTCCAGGGGATGGGGGCTCCTATAATTCACCCCTCCACTTT. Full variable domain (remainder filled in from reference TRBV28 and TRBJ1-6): DVKVTQSSRYLVKRTGEKVFLECVQDMDHENMFWYRQDPGLGLRLIYFSYDVKMKEKGDIPEGYSVSREKKERFSLILESASTNQTSMYLCASSPGDGGSYNSPLHFGNGTRLTVT.

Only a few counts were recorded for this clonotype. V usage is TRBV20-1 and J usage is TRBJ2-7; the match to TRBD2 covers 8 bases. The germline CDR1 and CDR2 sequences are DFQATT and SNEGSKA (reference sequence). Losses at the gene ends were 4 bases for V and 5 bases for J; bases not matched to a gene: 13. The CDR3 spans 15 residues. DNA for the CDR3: TGCAGTGCTAAAACCTTTAGCGGGACCCCCAACGAGCAGTACTTC. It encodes CSAKTFSGTPNEQYF.

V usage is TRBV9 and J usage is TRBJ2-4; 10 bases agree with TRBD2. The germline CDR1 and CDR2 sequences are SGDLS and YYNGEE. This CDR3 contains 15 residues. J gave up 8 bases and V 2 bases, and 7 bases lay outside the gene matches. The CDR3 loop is CASSVSGRTVDIQYF. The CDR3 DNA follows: TGTGCCAGCAGCGTTAGCGGGAGGACCGTGGACATTCAGTACTTC.

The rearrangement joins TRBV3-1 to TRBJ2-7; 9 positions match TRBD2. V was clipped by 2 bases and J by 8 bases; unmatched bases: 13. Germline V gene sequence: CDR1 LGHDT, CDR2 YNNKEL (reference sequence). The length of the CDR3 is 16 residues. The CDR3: CASSQPLGLANLQQYF. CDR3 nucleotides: TGTGCCAGCAGCCAACCCCTAGGACTAGCGAACCTCCAGCAGTACTTC.